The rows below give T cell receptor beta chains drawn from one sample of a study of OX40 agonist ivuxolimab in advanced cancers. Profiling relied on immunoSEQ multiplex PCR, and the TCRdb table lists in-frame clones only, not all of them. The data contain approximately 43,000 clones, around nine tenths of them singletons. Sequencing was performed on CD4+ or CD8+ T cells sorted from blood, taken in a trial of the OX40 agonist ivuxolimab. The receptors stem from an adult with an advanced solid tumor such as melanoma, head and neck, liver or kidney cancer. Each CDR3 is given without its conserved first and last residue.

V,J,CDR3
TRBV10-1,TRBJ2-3,ASSESLGTDTQY
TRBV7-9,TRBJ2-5,ASTVLGGTQETQY
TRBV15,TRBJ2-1,ATSRGWLAGANEQF
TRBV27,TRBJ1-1,ASIQGGKNTEAF
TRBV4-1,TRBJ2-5,ASSHGTSGGARETQY
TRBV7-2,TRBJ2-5,ASSPGRGETQY
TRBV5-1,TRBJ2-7,ASSYGPLQGWHEQY
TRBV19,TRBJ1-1,ASSVGVGNTEAF
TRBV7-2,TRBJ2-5,ASSLRTSRETQY
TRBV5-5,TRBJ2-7,ASSSRDRISYEQY
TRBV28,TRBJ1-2,ASSLLNYGYT
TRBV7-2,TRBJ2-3,ASSPGTSGRARDTQY
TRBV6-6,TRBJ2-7,ASSRDRAYEQY
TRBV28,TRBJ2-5,ASSFLTGSSAVQETQY